This note documents a single T cell receptor beta chain sequence. The authors' processing: Nucleated cell number was recorded as an estimate derived from reference gene primer amplification. The assay was immunoSEQ multiplex PCR, and TCRdb's table has in-frame clones only and misses some. The V and J calls and the clone size are those of that table, but D and trimming were determined from the DNA. This table holds about 300,000 clones, approximately 83% found once. The source of the sample is a study of blood T cell repertoires in COVID-19. About the research overall: Donors in the United States, Italy and Spain gave samples during acute or convalescent COVID-19.

This CDR3 comprises 14 residues. Germline V gives CDR1 SGHTA, CDR2 FQGNSA. Trimming took off 5 bases at V and 2 bases at J, with 13 bases between the two ends. Categorization into cohorts depended on clinical history that participants reported. Cohort 3 recovery required two negative PCRs, clearance, or symptom resolution. This sequence was found in a man younger than 40 who had recovered from COVID-19. What was sequenced was PBMCs or T cells enriched from blood (not recorded which). V usage is TRBV7-2 and J usage is TRBJ2-7; D gene unclear. CDR3: CASSKTRFPYEQYF. In DNA, the CDR3 is TGTGCCAGCAGCAAAACCCGGTTCCCCTACGAGCAGTACTTC.